This T cell receptor beta chain was sequenced for a study of sequential checkpoint blockade in melanoma. Some clones are missing from TCRdb's copy, which holds only in-frame ones; the method was immunoSEQ multiplex PCR. Counted here are some 3,500 clones, roughly 18% occurring once; the ten biggest clones make up 23%. CDR3 size: 13 residues. V lost 3 bases and J 2 bases, leaving 9 bases between the germline ends. The germline V gene has CDR1 GTSNPN and CDR2 SVGIG (reference sequence). Treatment noted: randomized to nivolumab then ipilimumab (arm A) or the reverse (arm B). This clone was found a few times.

The rearrangement links TRBV30 to TRBJ2-3, with D perhaps TRBD2 (5 bases). The specimen comprised tumor tissue (inferred from file names), sampled from a patient given nivolumab and ipilimumab in sequence. The receptor comes from a human donor with melanoma. CDR3 sequence reads: CAWRTGYTDTQYF. The DNA for the CDR3 is TGTGCCTGGAGAACGGGGTACACAGATACGCAGTATTTT.